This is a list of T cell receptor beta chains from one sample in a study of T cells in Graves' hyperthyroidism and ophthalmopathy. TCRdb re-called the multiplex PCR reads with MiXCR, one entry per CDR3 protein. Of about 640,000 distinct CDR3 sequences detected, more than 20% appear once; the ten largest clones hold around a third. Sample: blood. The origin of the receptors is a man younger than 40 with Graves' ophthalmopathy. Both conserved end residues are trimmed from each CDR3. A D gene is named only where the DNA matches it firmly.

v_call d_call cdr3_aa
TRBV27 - ASSFNGHPNTEAF
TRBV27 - ASSLSGPDGYT
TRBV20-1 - SASGLAKNIQY
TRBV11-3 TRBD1 ASSLAWTGDFGGYT
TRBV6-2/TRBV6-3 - ASATGDSNQPQH
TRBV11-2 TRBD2 ASSLNAGGGGELF
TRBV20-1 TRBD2 SPGLAGNEQF
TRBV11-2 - ASRQGSNEQF
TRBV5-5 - ASSTTGKRSYEQY
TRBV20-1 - SASHLGQPQH
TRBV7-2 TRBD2 ASSSGLAWEQY
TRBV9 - ASSVGTNEKLF
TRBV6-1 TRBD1 ASSPGQGAQY
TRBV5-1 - ASSPGTRTDTQY
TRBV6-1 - ASNGGVGYEQY
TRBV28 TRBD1 ASSLDRGHGEKLF
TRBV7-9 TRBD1 ASSLGTGTEYGYT
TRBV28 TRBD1 ASSLTGTAKGYNQPQH
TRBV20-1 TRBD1 SALRDRGYEQY
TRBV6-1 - ASSEAGSGNQPQH
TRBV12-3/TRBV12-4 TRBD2 ASSSGLAGVGEQF
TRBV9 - ASSAGGSNEQF
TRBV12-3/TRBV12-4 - ASSLEGALKGQF
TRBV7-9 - ASSLRTLTGAQY
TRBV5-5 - ASSLVLGANVLT
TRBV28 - ASTPGGEDQPQH
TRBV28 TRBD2 ASSYTWGTSGHSSYNEQF
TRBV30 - AWSRVGVMSYEQY
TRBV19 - ASSMDPNTEAF
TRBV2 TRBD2 ASSRRLAGYTDTQY
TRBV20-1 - SARQTARAEAF
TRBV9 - ASSTQGWGYT
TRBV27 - ASRPSGPAPGELF
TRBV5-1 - ASSHLDSGANVLT
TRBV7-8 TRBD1 ASSLALQGAYEQY
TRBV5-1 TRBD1 ASSRPGGEQY
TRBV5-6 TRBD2 ASSSSGTSGALYNEQF
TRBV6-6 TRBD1 ASSYSHGGTGYTDTQY
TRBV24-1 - ATQARRGTEAF
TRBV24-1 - ATSAGGSNTEAF
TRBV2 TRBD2 ASSMTSGSGGETQY
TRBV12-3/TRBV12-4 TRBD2 ASRDGGFVGDTQY
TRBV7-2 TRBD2 ASSQTSGRAHEQF
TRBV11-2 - ASSLVQGTDTQY